This TCR beta chain was captured in a study of PD-1 blockade in classical Hodgkin lymphoma. Overall study findings and caveats: Whatever underlies the repertoire differences (possibly disease activity or prior therapy) remains undefined. Reported findings placed baseline TCR diversity lower in newly diagnosed patients (compared with healthy donors).

With regard to this clone: Its antigen is as yet unknown.

Time point of the sample: newly diagnosed, previously untreated cHL patient sample. The authors compared against newly diagnosed, untreated classical Hodgkin lymphoma PBMCs. CDR1 is MRHNA, CDR2 SNTAGT, per germline. This CDR3 spans 16 amino acids. The V segment lost 0 bases and the J segment 3 bases; nucleotides outside the gene matches: 1. The protocol was immunoSEQ multiplex PCR, while the TCRdb copy is restricted to in-frame clones and leaves out a portion. The data hold tens of thousands of clones, with approximately 91% observed a single time. J is TRBJ2-1 and V is TRBV6-4; TRBD2 matches at 11 bases. Source material: peripheral blood mononuclear cells (PBMCs). The sequence came from a human donor with classical Hodgkin lymphoma. CDR3 in amino acids: CASSDSTSGDYNEQFF. The DNA for the CDR3 is TGTGCCAGCAGTGACTCGACTAGCGGGGACTACAATGAGCAGTTCTTC.